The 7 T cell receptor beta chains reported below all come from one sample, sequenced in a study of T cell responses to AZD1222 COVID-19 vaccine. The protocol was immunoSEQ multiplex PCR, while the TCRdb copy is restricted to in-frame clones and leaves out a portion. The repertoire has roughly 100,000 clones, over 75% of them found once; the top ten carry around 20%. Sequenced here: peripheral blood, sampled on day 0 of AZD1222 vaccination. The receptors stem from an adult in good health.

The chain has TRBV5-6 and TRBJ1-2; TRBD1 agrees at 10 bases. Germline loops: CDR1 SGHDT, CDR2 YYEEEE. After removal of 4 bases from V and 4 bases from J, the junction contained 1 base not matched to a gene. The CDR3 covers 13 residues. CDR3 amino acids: CASSRDRGYGYTF. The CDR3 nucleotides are TGTGCCAGCAGCCGGGACAGGGGCTATGGCTACACCTTC.

This CDR3 reads CAISPTSGGPYNEQFF. In DNA form, the CDR3 reads TGTGCCATCAGTCCGACTAGTGGGGGCCCCTACAATGAGCAGTTCTTC. The V and J genes are TRBV10-3 and TRBJ2-1; the D call may be TRBD1 or TRBD2 (6 bases each). Germline CDR1 and CDR2: ENHRY and SYGVKD. The CDR3 covers 16 residues. With 5 bases removed from V and 2 bases from J, the gap between germline ends came to 16 bases.

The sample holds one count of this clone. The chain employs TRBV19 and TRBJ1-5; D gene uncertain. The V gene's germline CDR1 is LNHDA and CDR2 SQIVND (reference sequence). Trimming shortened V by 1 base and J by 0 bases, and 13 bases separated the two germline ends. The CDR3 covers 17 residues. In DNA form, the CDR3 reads TGTGCCAGTAGTATAGTTGGAGGGAGCTATAGCAATCAGCCCCAGCATTTT. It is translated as CASSIVGGSYSNQPQHF.

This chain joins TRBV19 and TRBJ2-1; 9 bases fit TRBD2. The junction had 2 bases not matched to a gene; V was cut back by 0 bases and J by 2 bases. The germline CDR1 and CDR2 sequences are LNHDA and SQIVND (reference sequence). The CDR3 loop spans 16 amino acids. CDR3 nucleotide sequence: TGTGCCAGTAGTATAGAGGGCGGGGGGGCCTACAATGAGCAGTTCTTC. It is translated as CASSIEGGGAYNEQFF.

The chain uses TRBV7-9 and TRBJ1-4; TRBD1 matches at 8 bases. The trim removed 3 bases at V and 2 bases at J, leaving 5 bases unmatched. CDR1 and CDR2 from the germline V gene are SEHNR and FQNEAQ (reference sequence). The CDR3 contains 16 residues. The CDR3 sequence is CASSFQGASTNEKLFF. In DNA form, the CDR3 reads TGTGCCAGCAGCTTTCAGGGGGCTTCGACTAATGAAAAACTGTTTTTT.

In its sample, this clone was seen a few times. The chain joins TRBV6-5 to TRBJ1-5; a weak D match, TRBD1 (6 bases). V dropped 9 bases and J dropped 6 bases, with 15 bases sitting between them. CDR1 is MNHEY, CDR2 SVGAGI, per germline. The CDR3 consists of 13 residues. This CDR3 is CASRTARGQPQHF. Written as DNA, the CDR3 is TGTGCCAGTAGGACAGCCAGGGGTCAGCCCCAGCATTTT.

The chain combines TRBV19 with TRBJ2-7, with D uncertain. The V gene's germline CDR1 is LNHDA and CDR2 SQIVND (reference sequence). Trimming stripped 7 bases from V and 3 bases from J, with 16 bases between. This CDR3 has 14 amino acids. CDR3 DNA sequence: TGTGCCAGTAACGTCGGTTTGGGCAACTACGAGCAGTACTTC. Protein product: CASNVGLGNYEQYF.